This is a list of T cell receptor beta chains from one sample in a study of T cell responses to AZD1222 COVID-19 vaccine. TCRdb's copy holds only in-frame clones and misses some; the assay was immunoSEQ multiplex PCR. Here the sample spans around 90,000 clones, around 86% being singletons. The sample consisted of peripheral blood, taken on day 0 of AZD1222 vaccination. Every receptor here comes from an adult in good health. Each CDR3 is given with its conserved first and last residue. The D gene is left open where the match is weak. Clone size is shown for a subset of rows, as once, few, many or a class of expanded clone.

D: NA; J: TRBJ1-3; V: TRBV5-1; size: few; CDR3: CASSLGYSGNTIYF; DNA: TGCGCCAGCAGCTTAGGGTACTCTGGAAACACCATATATTTT
D: TRBD2; J: TRBJ2-3; V: TRBV3-1/TRBV3-2; size: NA; CDR3: CASSQTSGGASTDTQYF; DNA: TGTGCCAGCAGCCAGACTAGCGGGGGGGCTAGCACAGATACGCAGTATTTT
D: TRBD2; J: TRBJ2-5; V: TRBV18; size: NA; CDR3: CASSPPSGVSGETQYF; DNA: TGTGCCAGCTCACCACCGAGCGGGGTCTCGGGGGAGACCCAGTACTTC
D: NA; J: TRBJ1-6; V: TRBV6-5; size: NA; CDR3: CASSPGILVNSPLHF; DNA: TGTGCCAGCAGTCCTGGAATACTTGTTAATTCACCCCTCCACTTT
D: NA; J: TRBJ1-3; V: TRBV30; size: few; CDR3: CAWSALAPGNTIYF; DNA: TGTGCCTGGAGTGCCCTGGCCCCGGGAAACACCATATATTTT
D: NA; J: TRBJ2-7; V: TRBV5-1; size: NA; CDR3: CASSTGPYEQYF; DNA: TGCGCCAGCAGCACCGGACCCTACGAGCAGTACTTC
D: NA; J: TRBJ2-7; V: TRBV5-4; size: NA; CDR3: CASSLGIRGNAYEQYF; DNA: TGTGCCAGCAGCTTGGGGATACGGGGAAATGCCTACGAGCAGTACTTC
D: NA; J: TRBJ1-2; V: TRBV7-2; size: NA; CDR3: CASSLGYNGYTF; DNA: TGTGCCAGCAGCTTAGGTTATAACGGCTACACCTTC
D: TRBD2; J: TRBJ2-7; V: TRBV2; size: NA; CDR3: CASSTQTSGAVYEQYF; DNA: TGTGCCAGCAGTACTCAGACTAGCGGGGCGGTCTACGAGCAGTACTTC
D: NA; J: TRBJ1-2; V: TRBV19; size: NA; CDR3: CASTPLGHVYGYTF; DNA: TGTGCCAGTACCCCTTTAGGACACGTCTATGGCTACACCTTC
D: NA; J: TRBJ2-5; V: TRBV6-2/TRBV6-3; size: NA; CDR3: CASSYFDPMKKETQYF; DNA: TGTGCCAGCAGTTATTTTGACCCTATGAAGAAAGAGACCCAGTACTTC
D: NA; J: TRBJ1-6; V: TRBV5-4; size: NA; CDR3: CASSLAVGVVDSPLHF; DNA: TGTGCCAGCAGCTTGGCGGTAGGGGTTGTAGATTCACCCCTCCACTTT
D: NA; J: TRBJ1-1; V: TRBV4-2; size: NA; CDR3: CASSQAIAGNTEAFF; DNA: TGTGCCAGCAGCCAAGCGATCGCGGGGAACACTGAAGCTTTCTTT
D: NA; J: TRBJ1-4; V: TRBV5-1; size: NA; CDR3: CASSLGQLNEKLFF; DNA: TGCGCCAGCAGCTTGGGACAGCTAAATGAAAAACTGTTTTTT
D: TRBD2; J: TRBJ2-7; V: TRBV4-2; size: NA; CDR3: CASSQEASGFYEQYF; DNA: TGTGCCAGCAGCCAAGAGGCTAGCGGGTTTTACGAGCAGTACTTC
D: NA; J: TRBJ1-1; V: TRBV2; size: once; CDR3: CASSVAGTYTEAFF; DNA: TGTGCCAGCAGTGTGGCTGGAACCTACACTGAAGCTTTCTTT
D: TRBD1; J: TRBJ2-7; V: TRBV2; size: NA; CDR3: CASSWDSSYEQYF; DNA: TGTGCCAGCAGTTGGGACAGCTCCTACGAGCAGTACTTC
D: NA; J: TRBJ2-1; V: TRBV19; size: NA; CDR3: CASLRAGSSYNEQFF; DNA: TGTGCCAGTCTCCGGGCGGGGAGCTCCTACAATGAGCAGTTCTTC
D: NA; J: TRBJ1-2; V: TRBV19; size: NA; CDR3: CASSIDLWVDGYTF; DNA: TGTGCCAGTAGTATAGATCTGTGGGTGGATGGCTACACCTTC
D: TRBD1; J: TRBJ1-4; V: TRBV6-5; size: once; CDR3: CASGRDRDNEKLFF; DNA: TGTGCCAGCGGCCGGGACAGGGATAATGAAAAACTGTTTTTT
D: TRBD1; J: TRBJ2-2; V: TRBV10-3; size: NA; CDR3: CAIGGQVGTGELFF; DNA: TGTGCCATCGGGGGACAGGTTGGGACCGGGGAGCTGTTTTTT
D: TRBD2; J: TRBJ2-3; V: TRBV27; size: NA; CDR3: CASSLGSLAGGTGTQYF; DNA: TGTGCCAGCAGTTTAGGGTCACTAGCGGGGGGGACTGGTACGCAGTATTTT
D: TRBD1; J: TRBJ2-7; V: TRBV4-1; size: NA; CDR3: CASSQGGQGRDEQYF; DNA: TGCGCCAGCAGCCAGGGGGGACAGGGTCGGGACGAGCAGTACTTC
D: NA; J: TRBJ2-5; V: TRBV19; size: NA; CDR3: CASSMGHEETQYF; DNA: TGTGCCAGTAGTATGGGACACGAAGAGACCCAGTACTTC
D: TRBD2; J: TRBJ2-4; V: TRBV5-4; size: NA; CDR3: CASSLRGVAKNIQYF; DNA: TGTGCCAGCAGCTTGCGGGGGGTAGCCAAAAACATTCAGTACTTC
D: TRBD2; J: TRBJ2-3; V: TRBV7-6; size: NA; CDR3: CASSFRGGNTDTQYF; DNA: TGTGCCAGCAGCTTCCGGGGGGGCAATACAGATACGCAGTATTTT
D: NA; J: TRBJ1-5; V: TRBV30; size: once; CDR3: CAWSWAQRDQPQHF; DNA: TGTGCCTGGAGTTGGGCCCAGAGGGATCAGCCCCAGCATTTT
D: NA; J: TRBJ2-4; V: TRBV4-1; size: NA; CDR3: CASSQAAGIKNIQYF; DNA: TGCGCCAGCAGCCAAGCAGCCGGGATAAAAAACATTCAGTACTTC
D: TRBD2; J: TRBJ2-1; V: TRBV19; size: NA; CDR3: CASSIGGTSGSNEQFF; DNA: TGTGCCAGTAGTATAGGCGGGACTAGCGGGAGTAATGAGCAGTTCTTC
D: NA; J: TRBJ2-2; V: TRBV19; size: NA; CDR3: CASRVGGGTGELFF; DNA: TGTGCCAGTAGAGTCGGGGGTGGCACCGGGGAGCTGTTTTTT
D: NA; J: TRBJ1-2; V: TRBV3-1/TRBV3-2; size: NA; CDR3: CASSETGQNYGYTF; DNA: TGTGCCAGCAGTGAGACTGGACAGAACTATGGCTACACCTTC
D: NA; J: TRBJ1-2; V: TRBV7-8; size: NA; CDR3: CASSTRMRGTLSGYTF; DNA: TGTGCCAGCAGCACACGGATGCGGGGCACCTTATCTGGCTACACCTTC
D: NA; J: TRBJ1-2; V: TRBV5-3; size: once; CDR3: CARSFLGGSDYGYTF; DNA: TGTGCCAGAAGCTTCTTAGGGGGATCCGACTATGGCTACACCTTC
D: TRBD1; J: TRBJ2-1; V: TRBV11-3; size: NA; CDR3: CASSFWTGDNEQFF; DNA: TGTGCCAGCAGCTTTTGGACAGGGGACAATGAGCAGTTCTTC
D: NA; J: TRBJ1-2; V: TRBV9; size: NA; CDR3: CASSGGALTAKSYGYTF; DNA: TGTGCCAGCAGCGGCGGCGCGTTGACGGCAAAATCTTATGGCTACACCTTC
D: NA; J: TRBJ1-2; V: TRBV6-5; size: NA; CDR3: CASTRDYGYTF; DNA: TGTGCCAGCACAAGGGACTATGGCTACACCTTC
D: NA; J: TRBJ2-1; V: TRBV6-5; size: NA; CDR3: CASSYGTGGQFF; DNA: TGTGCCAGCAGTTACGGCACCGGAGGGCAGTTCTTC
D: TRBD2; J: TRBJ2-1; V: TRBV6-4; size: NA; CDR3: CASSDLTSGRNEQFF; DNA: TGTGCCAGCAGTGACCTTACTAGCGGGAGGAATGAGCAGTTCTTC
D: NA; J: TRBJ1-2; V: TRBV19; size: NA; CDR3: CASTYGTGMTGYTF; DNA: TGTGCCAGTACCTACGGGACCGGAATGACTGGCTACACCTTC
D: TRBD1; J: TRBJ2-7; V: TRBV18; size: NA; CDR3: CASSQGQGTYEQYF; DNA: TGTGCCAGCTCACAAGGACAGGGAACCTACGAGCAGTACTTC
D: NA; J: TRBJ2-3; V: TRBV11-3; size: NA; CDR3: CASSDRTDRITDTQYF; DNA: TGTGCCAGCAGCGACCGGACGGACCGGATCACAGATACGCAGTATTTT
D: NA; J: TRBJ1-3; V: TRBV6-5; size: NA; CDR3: CASGNLGTGNTIYF; DNA: TGTGCCAGCGGTAATCTGGGAACTGGAAACACCATATATTTT
D: TRBD2; J: TRBJ2-5; V: TRBV5-1; size: few; CDR3: CASSLARAGGQETQYF; DNA: TGCGCCAGCAGCTTGGCCCGAGCGGGGGGGCAAGAGACCCAGTACTTC
D: NA; J: TRBJ1-1; V: TRBV19; size: NA; CDR3: CASKGVGFAEAFF; DNA: TGTGCCAGTAAGGGAGTAGGTTTCGCTGAAGCTTTCTTT
D: TRBD2; J: TRBJ2-1; V: TRBV4-3; size: NA; CDR3: CASSQDSGRADEQFF; DNA: TGCGCCAGCAGCCAAGATAGCGGGAGGGCTGATGAGCAGTTCTTC
D: TRBD1; J: TRBJ2-7; V: TRBV12-5; size: once; CDR3: CASGQGFYEQYF; DNA: TGTGCGAGCGGACAGGGATTCTACGAGCAGTACTTC
D: NA; J: TRBJ1-5; V: TRBV6-1; size: NA; CDR3: CASSEVSADRFGQPQHF; DNA: TGTGCCAGCAGTGAAGTATCAGCCGACCGTTTCGGTCAGCCCCAGCATTTT
D: NA; J: TRBJ2-3; V: TRBV9; size: NA; CDR3: CASSPRARDTQYF; DNA: TGTGCCAGCAGCCCCCGTGCCAGGGATACGCAGTATTTT
D: TRBD2; J: TRBJ2-1; V: TRBV4-1; size: few; CDR3: CASSQVPEGRGEQFF; DNA: TGCGCCAGCAGCCAAGTCCCGGAAGGGAGGGGTGAGCAGTTCTTC
D: NA; J: TRBJ1-1; V: TRBV14; size: NA; CDR3: CASSRIIGTNTEAFF; DNA: TGTGCCAGCAGCCGAATAATCGGAACGAACACTGAAGCTTTCTTT
D: TRBD1; J: TRBJ1-4; V: TRBV3-1/TRBV3-2; size: NA; CDR3: CASSQVRGQSEKLFF; DNA: TGTGCCAGCAGTCAGGTCAGGGGGCAAAGTGAAAAACTGTTTTTT
D: NA; J: TRBJ1-1; V: TRBV30; size: NA; CDR3: CAWSVPVPEAFF; DNA: TGTGCCTGGAGTGTACCCGTACCTGAAGCTTTCTTT
D: NA; J: TRBJ1-1; V: TRBV9; size: once; CDR3: CASSATPFTEAFF; DNA: TGTGCCAGCAGCGCGACCCCCTTTACCGAAGCTTTCTTT
D: NA; J: TRBJ1-1; V: TRBV30; size: NA; CDR3: CAWSVLRSTEAFF; DNA: TGTGCCTGGAGTGTACTTAGGAGCACTGAAGCTTTCTTT
D: NA; J: TRBJ1-1; V: TRBV27; size: few; CDR3: CASRQGLNTEAFF; DNA: TGTGCCAGCAGGCAGGGATTGAACACTGAAGCTTTCTTT
D: TRBD2; J: TRBJ2-2; V: TRBV2; size: once; CDR3: CASRPAGGFSGELFF; DNA: TGTGCCAGCAGGCCAGCGGGAGGATTCTCCGGGGAGCTGTTTTTT
D: NA; J: TRBJ2-7; V: TRBV21-1; size: NA; CDR3: CASSKCRGPSYYEQYF; DNA: TGTGCCAGCAGCAAATGTAGGGGACCGAGCTACTACGAGCAGTACTTC
D: NA; J: TRBJ2-7; V: TRBV28; size: NA; CDR3: CASTQIGEQYF; DNA: TGTGCCAGCACTCAAATAGGCGAGCAGTACTTC
D: TRBD1; J: TRBJ2-1; V: TRBV5-5; size: NA; CDR3: CASSFRLQIQGARYNEQFF; DNA: TGTGCCAGCAGCTTCCGACTCCAGATACAGGGGGCGCGCTACAATGAGCAGTTCTTC